This T cell receptor (beta chain) appears in the sequencing data of a study of blood T cell repertoires in COVID-19. This CDR3 region has 13 residues. Germline V gives CDR1 SGHNT, CDR2 YENEEA. The V end was cut by 5 bases, the J end by 4 bases, with 8 bases between. Data came from immunoSEQ multiplex PCR; TCRdb stores just in-frame clones and leaves some out. Of about 220,000 clones listed, 80% to 85% are singletons. The chain carries TRBV11-3 and TRBJ2-2; TRBD1 might be the D (6 bases). The clonotype originates from a woman in her 70s with COVID-19, enrolled during active disease. The sample taken for sequencing was peripheral blood. In nucleotides, the CDR3 is TGTGCCAGCAGCACAGGGAGCACCGGGGAGCTGTTTTTT. The encoded protein is CASSTGSTGELFF.